This T cell receptor beta chain appears in the sequencing data of a study of OX40 agonist ivuxolimab in advanced cancers. In the study overall: About 40% of patients had received prior checkpoint inhibitor therapy. Three patients had partial responses: one hepatocellular carcinoma, two cutaneous melanoma. Study-wide results and limits: What antigens the expanded peripheral T cells recognized was never established.

This clone has a single count. What it recognizes is unknown. The assay was immunoSEQ multiplex PCR, and TCRdb's table has in-frame clones only and misses some. The sample has over 70,000 clones, around 86% seen once; the top ten hold less than 8%. Germline CDR1 MNHEY, CDR2 SVGAGI. V lost 7 bases and J lost 1, with 10 bases in between. This CDR3 spans 13 amino acids. The V and J genes are TRBV6-5 and TRBJ1-1, with D perhaps matching TRBD1 (6 bases). This material consisted of CD4+ or CD8+ T cells sorted from blood, taken in a trial of the OX40 agonist ivuxolimab. This receptor was identified in an adult with an advanced solid tumor such as melanoma, head and neck, liver or kidney cancer. The DNA for the CDR3 is TGTGCCAGCAAACCGGGACAGAACACTGAAGCTTTCTTT. Translation: CASKPGQNTEAFF.